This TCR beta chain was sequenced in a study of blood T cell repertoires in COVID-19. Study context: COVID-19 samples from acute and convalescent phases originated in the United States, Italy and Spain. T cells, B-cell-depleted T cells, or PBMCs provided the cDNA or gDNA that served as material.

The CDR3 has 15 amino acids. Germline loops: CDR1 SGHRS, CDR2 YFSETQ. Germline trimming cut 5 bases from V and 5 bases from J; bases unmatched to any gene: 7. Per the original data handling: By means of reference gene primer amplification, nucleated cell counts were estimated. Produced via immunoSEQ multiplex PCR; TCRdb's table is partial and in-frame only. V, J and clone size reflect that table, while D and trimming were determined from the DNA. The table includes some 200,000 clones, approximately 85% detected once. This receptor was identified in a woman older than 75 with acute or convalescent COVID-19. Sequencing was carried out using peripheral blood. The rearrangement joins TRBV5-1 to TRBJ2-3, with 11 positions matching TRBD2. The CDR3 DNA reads TGCGCCAGCAGGCCCCGGCTAGCGGGGGGAGATACGCAGTATTTT. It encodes CASRPRLAGGDTQYF. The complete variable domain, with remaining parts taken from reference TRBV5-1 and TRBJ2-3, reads KAGVTQTPRYLIKTRGQQVTLSCSPISGHRSVSWYQQTPGQGLQFLFEYFSETQRNKGNFPGRFSGRQFSNSRSEMNVSTLELGDSALYLCASRPRLAGGDTQYFGPGTRLTVL.